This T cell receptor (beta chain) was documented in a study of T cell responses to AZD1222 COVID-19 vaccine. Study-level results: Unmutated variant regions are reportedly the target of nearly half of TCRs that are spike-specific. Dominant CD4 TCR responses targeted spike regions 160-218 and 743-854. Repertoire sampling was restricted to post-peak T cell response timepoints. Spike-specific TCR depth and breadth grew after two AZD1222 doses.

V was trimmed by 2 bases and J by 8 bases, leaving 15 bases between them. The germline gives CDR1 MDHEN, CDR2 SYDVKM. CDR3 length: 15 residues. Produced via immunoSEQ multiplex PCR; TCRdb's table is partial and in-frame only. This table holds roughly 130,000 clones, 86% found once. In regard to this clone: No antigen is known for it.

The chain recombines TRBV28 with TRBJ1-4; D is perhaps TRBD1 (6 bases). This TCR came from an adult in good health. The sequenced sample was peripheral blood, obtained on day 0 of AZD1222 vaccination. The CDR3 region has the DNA TGTGCCAGCAGTTTACCCCAGGGGCTGAGGGAAAAACTGTTTTTT. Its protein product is CASSLPQGLREKLFF.